One sample yielded the 19 T cell receptor beta chains listed below, sequenced in a study of T cells after posttransplantation cyclophosphamide. This table comes from immunoSEQ multiplex PCR, and its TCRdb copy is limited to in-frame clones, with some not included. The sample gives about 52,000 clones, 90% to 95% of which show up once; 2.9% is in the top ten. The material sequenced was PBMCs. Every receptor here comes from a woman in her twenties or thirties in good health and a related stem cell transplant donor.

J is TRBJ1-1 and V is TRBV28; the D gene is possibly TRBD1 (5 bases). Germline CDR1 reads MDHEN; CDR2 reads SYDVKM. The length of the CDR3 is 12 residues. V lost 6 bases and J 2 bases, leaving 7 bases between the germline ends. This CDR3 is CASSQGNTEAFF. The CDR3 coding sequence is TGTGCCAGCAGCCAGGGAAACACTGAAGCTTTCTTT.

This rearrangement joins TRBV7-7 to TRBJ2-2, with D uncertain. The V end lost 1 base, the J end lost 1 base, and 4 bases lay between the germline ends. In germline, CDR1 is SSHAT, CDR2 FNYEAQ (reference sequence). The CDR3 is made up of 14 amino acids. The CDR3 spells CASSLGQNTGELFF. In nucleotides, the CDR3 is TGTGCCAGCAGCTTAGGACAGAACACCGGGGAGCTGTTTTTT.

The CDR3 nucleotides read TGTGCCAGCAGCCACCTGGGGGCAGGGGGATACAATGAGCAGTTCTTC. It specifies CASSHLGAGGYNEQFF. This chain connects TRBV11-2 to TRBJ2-1; 7 nucleotides align to TRBD1. Germline assignment: CDR1 SGHAT and CDR2 FQNNGV. The CDR3 extends over 16 amino acids. V shed 5 bases, J shed 4 bases, and the junction held 11 bases outside the gene matches.

The chain carries TRBV2 and TRBJ2-5; 9 bases are a match to TRBD1. The CDR3 length is 15 residues. Germline V lookup: CDR1 SNHLY, CDR2 FYNNEI. The junction had 4 bases not matched to a gene; V was cut back by 3 bases and J by 2 bases. The CDR3 reads CASSEGQGRQETQYF. CDR3 nucleotides: TGTGCCAGCAGTGAGGGACAGGGAAGACAAGAGACCCAGTACTTC. Variable domain in full (rest from reference TRBV2 and TRBJ2-5): EPEVTQTPSHQVTQMGQEVILRCVPISNHLYFYWYRQILGQKVEFLVSFYNNEISEKSEIFDDQFSVERPDGSNFTLKIRSTKLEDSAMYFCASSEGQGRQETQYFGPGTRLLVL.

This chain connects TRBV5-4 to TRBJ2-1; 10 nucleotides line up with TRBD2. The V segment lost 4 bases and the J segment 7 bases; nucleotides outside the gene matches: 5. CDR1 and CDR2 (germline): SGHNT, YYREEE (reference sequence). The CDR3 consists of 14 residues. The CDR3 spells CASSQAGGPNEQFF. The CDR3, as DNA: TGTGCCAGCAGCCAAGCGGGGGGGCCGAATGAGCAGTTCTTC.

The V and J genes are TRBV5-4 and TRBJ2-3, with 7 bases lining up with TRBD1. The V and J ends lost 2 bases and 0 bases, in that order; junction bases with no gene match: 3. The CDR3 sequence is 15 residues long. In germline, CDR1 is SGHNT, CDR2 YYREEE (reference sequence). The CDR3 loop is CASSLTRGSTDTQYF. The CDR3 DNA sequence: TGTGCCAGCAGCTTAACCAGGGGGAGCACAGATACGCAGTATTTT.

The chain carries TRBV18 and TRBJ2-7; 9 bases align to TRBD1. Germline V gives CDR1 KGHSH, CDR2 LQKENI. V was pared by 6 bases and J by 5 bases, with 8 bases of the junction left unmatched. The CDR3 runs to 14 residues. The CDR3 DNA follows: TGTGCCAGCTCCAACCGGGACAGGGCGAACGAGCAGTACTTC. This gives the protein CASSNRDRANEQYF.

The chain combines TRBV7-9 with TRBJ2-5; 8 bases are a match to TRBD2. CDR1 is SEHNR and CDR2 is FQNEAQ in the germline V gene (reference sequence). Losses at the gene ends were 5 bases for V and 5 bases for J; bases not matched to a gene: 7. The CDR3 runs 14 residues. The CDR3 DNA reads TGTGCCAGCAGCCCCGGGGGGGCCTGGGAGACCCAGTACTTC. Residues: CASSPGGAWETQYF.

The gene calls are TRBV5-1 and TRBJ1-2; 7 bases fit TRBD1. J was trimmed by 7 bases and V by 0 bases; bases with no gene match: 6. CDR3 length equals 14 residues. The germline V gene encodes CDR1 SGHRS and CDR2 YFSETQ. The CDR3 nucleotides are TGCGCCAGCAGCTTGGACAGGGGCCATCGTGGCTACACCTTC. Protein sequence: CASSLDRGHRGYTF.

The CDR3 spells CASSLGDRGRRETQYF. As DNA, the CDR3 is TGTGCCAGCAGCTTGGGGGACAGGGGGCGCCGGGAGACCCAGTACTTC. This chain uses TRBV7-9 with TRBJ2-5, with 12 nucleotides matching TRBD1. Germline V gene data show CDR1 as SEHNR and CDR2 as FQNEAQ (reference sequence). The CDR3 is made up of 16 amino acids. Germline trimming cut 3 bases from V and 5 bases from J; bases unmatched to any gene: 7.

The chain has TRBV7-2 and TRBJ1-6; D is possibly TRBD1 (5 bases). The CDR3 is 15 amino acids. Germline V gene sequence: CDR1 SGHTA, CDR2 FQGNSA. V gave up 7 bases and J gave up 0 bases, with 10 bases separating them. The CDR3 coding sequence is TGTGCCAGCATCCCGGGGGTCTCCTATAATTCACCCCTCCACTTT. Translation: CASIPGVSYNSPLHF.

The V and J genes are TRBV5-4 and TRBJ2-3; 8 bases line up with TRBD2. The V gene end was trimmed by 2 bases and the J gene end by 2 bases; junction bases not matched to a gene: 4. In germline, CDR1 is SGHNT, CDR2 YYREEE (reference sequence). The CDR3 is made up of 15 amino acids. CDR3 loop: CASSLELAATDTQYF. The CDR3, as DNA: TGTGCCAGCAGCTTAGAACTAGCGGCCACAGATACGCAGTATTTT.

The count of this clone is one. The chain joins TRBV5-1 to TRBJ2-5; TRBD2 agrees at 14 bases. Germline CDR1 SGHRS, CDR2 YFSETQ. The V gene end was trimmed by 4 bases and the J gene end by 5 bases; junction bases not matched to a gene: 10. The CDR3 is 17 residues long. The CDR3 region has the DNA TGCGCCAGCAGCGGGGCCGGGACTAGCGGGGGAGGTGAGACCCAGTACTTC. It codes for CASSGAGTSGGGETQYF.

The chain employs TRBV11-3 and TRBJ2-5; D is ambiguous. CDR3 size: 14 residues. V shed 1 base and J shed 5 bases, with 11 bases lying between them. CDR1 is SGHNT, CDR2 YENEEA, per germline. This CDR3 is CASSLGWPRETQYF. In nucleotides, the CDR3 is TGTGCCAGCAGCTTAGGTTGGCCGCGGGAGACCCAGTACTTC.

The chain uses TRBV28 and TRBJ1-4, with 8 bases fitting TRBD1. V shed 4 bases, J shed 6 bases, and the junction held 7 bases outside the gene matches. The CDR3 sequence is 15 residues long. The V gene's germline CDR1 is MDHEN and CDR2 SYDVKM. This CDR3 is CASSSQGAGDEKLFF. The CDR3 nucleotides are TGTGCCAGCAGTTCTCAGGGGGCTGGGGATGAAAAACTGTTTTTT.

V gene TRBV5-4 combines with J gene TRBJ1-3; 8 positions match TRBD1. The V and J ends lost 0 bases and 0 bases, in that order; junction bases with no gene match: 2. The CDR3 loop spans 16 amino acids. Germline values: CDR1 SGHNT, CDR2 YYREEE (reference sequence). In DNA form, the CDR3 reads TGTGCCAGCAGCTTGGGGACAGGGCTCTCTGGAAACACCATATATTTT. It translates to CASSLGTGLSGNTIYF.

This chain connects TRBV10-3 to TRBJ1-5; D may be TRBD1 (5 bases). This CDR3 comprises 14 residues. The V gene's germline CDR1 is ENHRY and CDR2 SYGVKD. Trimming shortened V by 3 bases and J by 5 bases, and 11 bases separated the two germline ends. Written as DNA, the CDR3 is TGTGCCATCAGTGATAGGGGTAGGGATCAGCCCCAGCATTTT. It translates to CAISDRGRDQPQHF.

The genes are TRBV4-3 and TRBJ2-1; 9 bases match TRBD2. This CDR3 contains 16 residues. Germline CDR1 is LGHNA and CDR2 is YSLEER. J gave up 9 bases and V 0 bases, and 9 bases lay outside the gene matches. Here the CDR3 reads CASSQESAGGIREQFF. The CDR3 DNA follows: TGCGCCAGCAGCCAAGAATCAGCGGGGGGTATTCGTGAGCAGTTCTTC.

The chain has TRBV5-6 and TRBJ1-2; D gene ambiguous. V lost 4 bases and J 4 bases, leaving 14 bases between the germline ends. Per the germline V gene, CDR1 is SGHDT and CDR2 is YYEEEE. This CDR3 has 14 amino acids. The DNA of the CDR3 is TGTGCCAGCAGCCCTCCGGGGAGGTTCTATGGCTACACCTTC. Translating gives CASSPPGRFYGYTF.